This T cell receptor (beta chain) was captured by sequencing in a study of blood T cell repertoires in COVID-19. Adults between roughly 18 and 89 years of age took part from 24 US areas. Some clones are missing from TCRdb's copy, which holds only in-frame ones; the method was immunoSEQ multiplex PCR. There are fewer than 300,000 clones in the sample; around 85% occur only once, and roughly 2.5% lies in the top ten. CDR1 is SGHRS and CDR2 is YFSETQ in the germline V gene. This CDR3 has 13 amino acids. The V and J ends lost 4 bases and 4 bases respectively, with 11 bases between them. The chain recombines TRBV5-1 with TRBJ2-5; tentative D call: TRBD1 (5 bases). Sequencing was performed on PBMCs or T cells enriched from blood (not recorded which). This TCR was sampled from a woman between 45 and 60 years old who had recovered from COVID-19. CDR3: CASSVGVGETQYF. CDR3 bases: TGCGCCAGCAGCGTAGGGGTTGGAGAGACCCAGTACTTC.